The 5 T cell receptor beta chains listed next were all sequenced from one sample in a study of blood T cell repertoires in COVID-19. Assay: immunoSEQ multiplex PCR; the TCRdb copy retains only in-frame clones and omits some. In the table there are 390,000 or so clones, just under 90% of which are singletons. Sequencing used PBMCs or T cells enriched from blood (not recorded which). The source is a woman between 45 and 60 years old who had recovered from COVID-19.

The chain joins TRBV19 to TRBJ2-7; TRBD1 is a possible D gene (5 bases). V gave up 5 bases and J gave up 4 bases, with 12 bases separating them. Germline lookup yields CDR1 LNHDA and CDR2 SQIVND (reference sequence). This CDR3 is 13 amino acids long. The CDR3, as DNA: TGTGCCAGTAGTGCCGGACAACTGTACGAGCAGTACTTC. Protein product: CASSAGQLYEQYF.

The chain combines TRBV3-1 (or the pseudogene TRBV3-2) with TRBJ2-2; TRBD1 matches 7 bases. V gave up 1 base and J gave up 4 bases; unmatched junction bases: 9. The CDR3 totals 17 residues. Germline assignment: CDR1 LGHDT and CDR2 YNNKEL (reference sequence). The DNA of the CDR3 is TGTGCCAGCAGCCAAGTTACGATCAGGGGGTTCACCGGGGAGCTGTTTTTT. This sequence encodes CASSQVTIRGFTGELFF.

V gene TRBV27 combines with J gene TRBJ2-1, with TRBD2 as a possible D gene (5 bases). Germline assignment: CDR1 MNHEY and CDR2 SMNVEV (reference sequence). The CDR3 has 13 residues. V was shortened by 5 bases and J by 4 bases, with 9 bases between the two germline ends. CDR3 sequence reads: CASSPRGYNEQFF. The CDR3, as DNA: TGTGCCAGCAGTCCCCGGGGATACAATGAGCAGTTCTTC.

The chain has TRBV7-3 and TRBJ1-2, with D possibly TRBD1 on 6 matching bases. Trimming took off 4 bases at V and 5 bases at J, with 17 bases between the two ends. This CDR3 comprises 15 residues. Germline CDR1 SGHTA, CDR2 FQGTGA. The CDR3 DNA reads as TGTGCCAGCAGCTCTAGTTCGGGGAGGGGGTATGGCTACACCTTC. The encoded protein is CASSSSSGRGYGYTF.

The rearrangement links TRBV20-1 to TRBJ1-6; no clear D. Trimming pared 3 bases from V and 7 bases from J, leaving 16 bases between. This CDR3 comprises 15 residues. Germline V gene sequence: CDR1 DFQATT, CDR2 SNEGSKA (reference sequence). CDR3: CSASRRGIGNSPLHF. CDR3 sequence (DNA): TGCAGTGCTAGTCGGCGGGGAATAGGGAATTCACCCCTCCACTTT.